A single sample is the source of the 22 T cell receptor beta chains below, sequenced in a study of radiotherapy plus CTLA-4 blockade in lung cancer. Clones were read by immunoSEQ multiplex PCR, and TCRdb kept only the in-frame ones, dropping some. This table has tens of thousands of clones, more than 70% appearing once. Sequencing used peripheral blood, obtained from a patient treated with radiotherapy plus ipilimumab. The receptor set was obtained from a human donor with non-small cell lung cancer that progressed on radiotherapy plus ipilimumab.

The chain joins TRBV7-9 to TRBJ2-7, with TRBD2 as a possible D gene (5 bases). Trimming removed 6 bases at V and 3 bases at J, with 18 bases between. The germline CDR1 and CDR2 sequences are SEHNR and FQNEAQ (reference sequence). This CDR3 is built from 15 residues. The CDR3 spells CASSPPAGLGYEQYF. Here the CDR3 DNA reads TGTGCCAGCAGTCCCCCGGCGGGCCTGGGCTACGAGCAGTACTTC.

The chain couples TRBV29-1 to TRBJ2-5; 8 nucleotides match TRBD2. V shed 6 bases, J shed 1 base, and the junction held 10 bases outside the gene matches. CDR3 length equals 15 residues. Germline CDR1 is SQVTM and CDR2 is ANQGSEA. CDR3 in amino acids: CSVTRGGVIQETQYF. The CDR3 nucleotides are TGCAGCGTAACCCGGGGGGGAGTCATCCAAGAGACCCAGTACTTC.

This clone turned up a few times. The chain joins TRBV7-2 to TRBJ2-1; 12 nucleotides line up with TRBD2. Trimming at V came to 3 bases and at J to 15 bases, leaving 12 bases not matched to a gene. The CDR3 runs 15 residues. The germline V gene has CDR1 SGHTA and CDR2 FQGNSA. The CDR3 region has the DNA TGTGCCAGCAGCTTTTCTAGCGGGGGGGCCTCTTCTTCGTTCTTC. Its protein product is CASSFSSGGASSSFF.

This clone was picked up one time. This specimen includes other DNA sequences encoding the same CDR3. The chain has TRBV7-8 and TRBJ1-1; tentative D call: TRBD1 (6 bases). The CDR3 spans 15 residues. With 6 bases removed from V and 4 bases from J, the gap between germline ends came to 18 bases. CDR1 SGHVS and CDR2 FQNEAQ come from the germline V gene. The CDR3 DNA reads TGTGCCAGCAGTTCTTCCGGGACACCGGGCACTGAAGCTTTCTTT. Amino acids: CASSSSGTPGTEAFF.

V and J are TRBV9 and TRBJ1-5; D gene ambiguous. Germline-derived CDR1 and CDR2 are SGDLS and YYNGEE. V shed 0 bases and J shed 6 bases, with 7 bases lying between them. This CDR3 region has 13 residues. CDR3 sequence reads: CASSVDEGQPQHF. CDR3 DNA: TGTGCCAGCAGCGTAGACGAGGGTCAGCCCCAGCATTTT.

A remark on this clone: At the DNA level, this CDR3 is encoded by other sequences in the same sample as well. This sequence joins TRBV5-1 and TRBJ2-5, with 9 bases lining up with TRBD1. The germline V gene encodes CDR1 SGHRS and CDR2 YFSETQ. Trimming took 4 bases from V and 2 from J; bases not matched to a gene: 3. This CDR3 has 14 amino acids. The CDR3 sequence is CASSMTGGQETQYF. The DNA of the CDR3 is TGCGCCAGCAGCATGACAGGGGGTCAAGAGACCCAGTACTTC.

By frequency in the sample, this clone is medium-sized (0.01 to 0.1%). The genes are TRBV5-1 and TRBJ1-4, with a possible D match to TRBD1 (5 bases). Trimming removed 0 bases from V and 0 bases from J, with 9 bases in between. Germline V CDR1 and CDR2: SGHRS, YFSETQ. The CDR3 loop spans 16 amino acids. The CDR3 loop reads CASSLGQPSTNEKLFF. The DNA for the CDR3 is TGCGCCAGCAGCTTGGGACAGCCTTCAACTAATGAAAAACTGTTTTTT.

The J gene is TRBJ2-1, the V gene TRBV9; possible D gene TRBD1, 5 bases. The length of the CDR3 is 14 residues. The ends were cut back, 0 bases at V and 9 bases at J, with 13 bases in the middle. Germline V gene lookup returns CDR1 SGDLS and CDR2 YYNGEE. The CDR3 DNA sequence: TGTGCCAGCAGCGTAGAACCTCTTGGGGCTGAGCAGTTCTTC. Amino acids: CASSVEPLGAEQFF.

The chain uses TRBV5-1 and TRBJ1-5; TRBD1 aligns across 7 bases. The CDR3 loop spans 17 amino acids. V gave up 0 bases and J gave up 3 bases; unmatched junction bases: 9. CDR1 and CDR2 from the germline V gene are SGHRS and YFSETQ. The DNA of the CDR3 is TGCGCCAGCAGCTTGGAGCCCCTGACAGGGAACAATCAGCCCCAGCATTTT. Its translation: CASSLEPLTGNNQPQHF.

The V gene is TRBV19, the J gene TRBJ2-3; perhaps TRBD1 as D (6 bases). This CDR3 contains 14 residues. Trimming shortened V by 5 bases and J by 3 bases, and 12 bases separated the two germline ends. Per the germline V gene, CDR1 is LNHDA and CDR2 is SQIVND (reference sequence). CDR3 DNA sequence: TGTGCCAGTAGTCAAGGGGGTCTGACAGATACGCAGTATTTT. Its translation is CASSQGGLTDTQYF.

The rearrangement uses TRBV6-1 and TRBJ2-2; a possible D gene is TRBD1 (5 bases). In germline, CDR1 is MNHNS, CDR2 SASEGT. This CDR3 region has 14 residues. Trimming took 5 bases from V and 5 from J, leaving 12 bases between them. The CDR3 protein is CASSLQEVTGELFF. CDR3 coding DNA: TGTGCCAGCAGTTTACAGGAAGTGACCGGGGAGCTGTTTTTT.

The chain uses TRBV9 and TRBJ2-1; 8 nucleotides match TRBD1. The CDR3 is 16 residues long. Per the germline V gene, CDR1 is SGDLS and CDR2 is YYNGEE. V trimming: 0 bases; J trimming: 7 bases; junction bases outside the gene matches: 9. The CDR3 nucleotides read TGTGCCAGCAGCGTAGCTACAGGGGGGTTGAGGAATGAGCAGTTCTTC. It specifies CASSVATGGLRNEQFF. Drawing the rest from reference TRBV9 and TRBJ2-1, the complete variable domain is DSGVTQTPKHLITATGQRVTLRCSPRSGDLSVYWYQQSLDQGLQFLIQYYNGEERAKGNILERFSAQQFPDLHSELNLSSLELGDSALYFCASSVATGGLRNEQFFGPGTRLTVL.

This chain links TRBV29-1 with TRBJ1-2, with 7 nucleotides matching TRBD1. Unmatched junction bases numbered 9, after V lost 6 bases and J lost 2 bases. The CDR3 covers 14 residues. Germline values: CDR1 SQVTM, CDR2 ANQGSEA. The CDR3 is CSVLTGAGNYGYTF. The DNA for the CDR3 is TGCAGCGTCTTAACAGGGGCAGGGAACTATGGCTACACCTTC.

The J gene is TRBJ1-2, the V gene TRBV14, with a possible D match to TRBD1 (5 bases). Per the germline V gene, CDR1 is SGHDN and CDR2 is FVKESK. Trimming pared 1 base from V and 2 bases from J, leaving 14 bases between. The CDR3 is 16 residues long. The CDR3 here is CASSQVGQGLNYGYTF. CDR3 DNA sequence: TGTGCCAGCAGCCAAGTGGGGCAGGGACTCAACTATGGCTACACCTTC.

J is TRBJ1-2 and V is TRBV18, with D maybe TRBD1 (5 bases). The CDR3 totals 15 residues. Germline V gene sequence: CDR1 KGHSH, CDR2 LQKENI. Trimming pared 4 bases from V and 3 bases from J, leaving 15 bases between. CDR3 loop: CASSLTTGGDYGYTF. Written as DNA, the CDR3 is TGTGCCAGCTCACTGACCACGGGGGGGGACTATGGCTACACCTTC.

This clone was picked up a small number of times. The chain links TRBV2 to TRBJ2-7, with 7 nucleotides matching TRBD1. The CDR3 totals 16 residues. CDR1 is SNHLY, CDR2 FYNNEI, per germline. Losses at the gene ends were 8 bases for V and 1 base for J; bases not matched to a gene: 14. CDR3 protein: CASGNQRGRGSYEQYF. Here the CDR3 DNA reads TGTGCCAGCGGAAATCAGAGGGGGCGCGGGTCCTACGAGCAGTACTTC.

With regard to this clone: Mismatch with germline at one junction end may stem from a read error. V gene TRBV6-1 combines with J gene TRBJ2-3, with TRBD2 as a possible D gene (7 bases). The CDR3 consists of 17 residues. Germline CDR1 reads MNHNS; CDR2 reads SASEGT. The CDR3 sequence: CASREGGGSTSTDTQYF. The CDR3 bases are TGTGCCAGCAGGGAAGGGGGGGGTTCTACTAGCACAGATACGCAGTATTTT.

The V call is TRBV6-1, the J call TRBJ1-3; D uncertain. This CDR3 has 16 residues. The V and J ends lost 4 bases and 0 bases respectively, with 13 bases between them. CDR1 is MNHNS and CDR2 is SASEGT in the germline V gene. CDR3 DNA sequence: TGTGCCAGCAGTGTGACTTGGAGGGCCTCTGGAAACACCATATATTTT. Translation: CASSVTWRASGNTIYF.

J is TRBJ2-1 and V is TRBV18; 15 bases align to TRBD2. The length of the CDR3 is 22 residues. Germline V gene data show CDR1 as KGHSH and CDR2 as LQKENI. The ends lost 4 bases at V and 0 bases at J; junction bases unmatched: 16. The CDR3 DNA follows: TGTGCCAGCTCACTGAATCCGGGACTAGCGGGGGGTAAACCAAGCTCCTACAATGAGCAGTTCTTC. This codes for CASSLNPGLAGGKPSSYNEQFF.

This chain connects TRBV5-1 to TRBJ2-3; TRBD2 is a possible D gene (6 bases). The CDR3 contains 19 residues. The ends were cut back, 5 bases at V and 0 bases at J, with 25 bases in the middle. Germline V gene data show CDR1 as SGHRS and CDR2 as YFSETQ. CDR3 amino acids: CASRSGTGEPGSSTDTQYF. The CDR3, as DNA: TGCGCCAGCAGATCCGGGACTGGAGAACCCGGTTCTAGCACAGATACGCAGTATTTT.

The chain joins TRBV19 to TRBJ2-7, with D possibly matching TRBD1 (5 bases). The CDR3 is 13 residues long. CDR1 is LNHDA, CDR2 SQIVND, per germline (reference sequence). The V and J ends lost 3 bases and 6 bases respectively, with 12 bases between them. This CDR3 is CASSMADISEQYF. The CDR3 nucleotides read TGTGCCAGTAGTATGGCGGACATCTCCGAGCAGTACTTC. Looking up the rest from reference TRBV19 and TRBJ2-7 gives the full variable domain: DGGITQSPKYLFRKEGQNVTLSCEQNLNHDAMYWYRQDPGQGLRLIYYSQIVNDFQKGDIAEGYSVSREKKESFPLTVTSAQKNPTAFYLCASSMADISEQYFGPGTRLTVT.

This clone was observed once. The gene calls are TRBV6-5 and TRBJ1-5; D possibly corresponds to TRBD1 (5 bases). The CDR3 has 15 amino acids. V lost 0 bases, J lost 1 base, and 7 bases lay in between. Per germline, CDR1 MNHEY and CDR2 SVGAGI. Here the CDR3 reads CASSYSGGSNQPQHF. The CDR3 DNA follows: TGTGCCAGCAGTTACTCCGGGGGAAGCAATCAGCCCCAGCATTTT.